This is a list of T cell receptor beta chains from one sample in a study of blood T cell repertoires in COVID-19. Only in-frame clones appear in the TCRdb table, and some are missing; sequencing was by immunoSEQ multiplex PCR. The sample carries about 250,000 clones, 85% to 90% recorded once. Source material: PBMCs or T cells enriched from blood (not recorded which). The receptors shown here come from a man aged 35 to 55 who had recovered from COVID-19. CDR3s include the opening cysteine and the closing phenylalanine or tryptophan. D genes are given only for firm matches. A row's size may be missing; if present it is once, few, many or a size class.

J | size | V | D | CDR3 | DNA
TRBJ1-1 | . | TRBV18 | . | CASSTLAVNTEAFF | TGTGCCAGCTCGACCCTAGCCGTTAACACTGAAGCTTTCTTT
TRBJ2-1 | . | TRBV20-1 | TRBD2 | CSASGASGVNEQFF | TGCAGTGCTAGTGGGGCTAGCGGAGTCAATGAGCAGTTCTTC
TRBJ2-7 | . | TRBV5-5 | TRBD1 | CASSWGQGAPYEQYF | TGTGCCAGCAGCTGGGGACAGGGGGCTCCCTACGAGCAGTACTTC
TRBJ1-1 | . | TRBV5-4 | TRBD1 | CASRLGQGASRAFF | TGTGCCAGCAGGCTAGGACAGGGGGCGTCTAGGGCTTTCTTT
TRBJ2-3 | . | TRBV7-2 | . | CASSFAGIDTQYF | TGTGCCAGCAGCTTCGCAGGGATTGATACGCAGTATTTT
TRBJ1-2 | few | TRBV6-5 | . | CASSYDGMGAYGYTF | TGTGCCAGCAGTTACGACGGGATGGGGGCCTATGGCTACACCTTC
TRBJ2-5 | once | TRBV4-2 | . | CASSYKQGREETQYF | TGTGCCAGCAGCTATAAACAGGGAAGAGAAGAGACCCAGTACTTC
TRBJ1-5 | . | TRBV6-5 | . | CASRSRGWGNQPQHF | TGTGCCAGTAGATCGCGGGGATGGGGCAATCAGCCCCAGCATTTT
TRBJ1-1 | . | TRBV2 | . | CASSEQGLGLNTEAFF | TGTGCCAGCAGTGAACAGGGGCTCGGTTTGAACACTGAAGCTTTCTTT
TRBJ1-2 | . | TRBV29-1 | . | CSVEGVTFGSNYGYTF | TGCAGCGTTGAAGGGGTTACCTTCGGGTCCAACTATGGCTACACCTTC
TRBJ2-5 | . | TRBV29-1 | . | CSVGGPRETQYF | TGCAGCGTTGGGGGGCCCCGGGAGACCCAGTACTTC
TRBJ1-1 | . | TRBV9 | . | CASSVGPWGQGTEAFF | TGTGCCAGCAGCGTAGGCCCCTGGGGACAAGGAACTGAAGCTTTCTTT
TRBJ2-7 | . | TRBV27 | . | CASSALGALSYEQYF | TGTGCCAGCAGCGCCCTTGGGGCGCTTTCCTACGAGCAGTACTTC
TRBJ1-5 | . | TRBV7-2 | TRBD1 | CASTSGQGDQPQHF | TGTGCCAGCACCTCCGGACAGGGGGATCAGCCCCAGCATTTT
TRBJ1-2 | . | TRBV7-2 | . | CASSQVWGAGNYGYTF | TGTGCCAGCAGCCAGGTGTGGGGCGCGGGGAACTATGGCTACACCTTC
TRBJ1-2 | . | TRBV6-5 | . | CASTRTPAYGYTF | TGTGCCAGCACTCGGACACCTGCCTATGGCTACACCTTC
TRBJ1-6 | . | TRBV27 | . | CASSLFGRGGPSPLHF | TGTGCCAGCAGTTTATTCGGGCGGGGAGGGCCGTCACCCCTCCACTTT
TRBJ2-7 | . | TRBV10-3 | TRBD2 | CAISESGAGVTSYEQYF | TGTGCCATCAGTGAGTCTGGAGCGGGGGTTACCTCCTACGAGCAGTACTTC
TRBJ2-2 | . | TRBV11-3 | . | CASSPRLAGAGELFF | TGTGCCAGCAGCCCCCGCTTAGCCGGGGCCGGGGAGCTGTTTTTT
TRBJ2-7 | . | TRBV4-1 | TRBD1 | CASSPRGLGEQYF | TGCGCCAGCAGCCCCAGGGGGCTCGGCGAGCAGTACTTC
TRBJ2-1 | . | TRBV5-1 | . | CASGAHNEQFF | TGCGCTAGTGGAGCACACAATGAGCAGTTCTTC
TRBJ1-2 | . | TRBV29-1 | . | CSVEGGANYGYTF | TGCAGCGTTGAAGGGGGAGCTAACTATGGCTACACCTTC
TRBJ2-7 | . | TRBV27 | TRBD2 | CASSLGLAGAYEQYF | TGTGCCAGCAGTTTAGGGCTAGCGGGAGCCTACGAGCAGTACTTC
TRBJ2-7 | many | TRBV10-2 | . | CASSESPGYYEQYF | TGCGCCAGCAGTGAGTCCCCGGGGTACTACGAGCAGTACTTC
TRBJ1-1 | . | TRBV10-3 | . | CAISELEYNTEAFF | TGTGCCATCAGTGAGTTAGAATATAACACTGAAGCTTTCTTT
TRBJ1-1 | . | TRBV6-5 | TRBD1 | CASMRGLNTEAFF | TGTGCCAGCATGAGGGGGCTGAACACTGAAGCTTTCTTT
TRBJ1-2 | . | TRBV24-1 | TRBD1 | CATSDPGTGNYGYTF | TGTGCCACCAGTGACCCCGGGACAGGGAACTATGGCTACACCTTC
TRBJ1-4 | . | TRBV3-1/TRBV3-2 | TRBD1 | CASSQGEVRDRGEKLFF | TGTGCCAGCAGCCAAGGGGAGGTCCGGGACAGGGGTGAAAAACTGTTTTTT
TRBJ1-6 | . | TRBV6-5 | TRBD1 | CASSRDGTGGSPLHF | TGTGCCAGCAGTCGAGATGGGACAGGGGGGTCACCCCTCCACTTT
TRBJ1-1 | . | TRBV7-3 | TRBD1 | CASSPRDRGAEAFF | TGTGCCAGCAGCCCCCGGGACAGGGGAGCTGAAGCTTTCTTT
TRBJ1-5 | . | TRBV10-3 | TRBD1 | CAISGDRYQPQHF | TGTGCCATCAGTGGGGACAGATATCAGCCCCAGCATTTT